What follows are 31 T cell receptor beta chains derived from one specimen sequenced in a study of vaccination effects on CD4 cells after COVID-19 (dated 2022 in TCRdb). No antigen has been assigned to these receptors. To identify antigen-specific CD4+ T cell clonotypes by their expansion, the ViraFEST assay first stimulated PBMC with viral peptide pools and then applied TCR sequencing. After approximately eleven days of culture, CD4+ T cells were isolated with the EasySep CD4+ T cell isolation kit. None of the healthy vaccine recipients had a prior SARS-CoV-2 infection, which was confirmed by nucleocapsid antibody tests that came back negative both before and after vaccination. Libraries were prepared through the immunoSEQ multiplex PCR assay. TCRdb carries this immuneACCESS record with in-frame sequences only. Its versions omit some clonotypes, under half of them owing to an unresolved V gene in the studies checked, with the rest unexplained. This sample has tens of thousands of clones in its table, and about four fifths of those were observed once. The ten largest clones represent approximately 6% of the sample.

The sample was CD4+ T cells from PBMCs cultured with HCoV-OC43 spike peptides, taken before COVID-19 vaccination. The cell subset or site label here, explained by the study, means: HCoV-OC43 spike overlapping peptide pool stimulation. The receptor set was obtained from a human donor who received a COVID-19 vaccine.

The chain recombines TRBV6-2 or TRBV6-3 with TRBJ2-5, with D tentatively TRBD1 (5 bases). The CDR3 has 13 amino acids. Trimming took 5 bases from V and 2 from J, leaving 9 bases between them. The germline CDR1 and CDR2 sequences are MNHEY and SVGEGT. The CDR3 DNA follows: TGTGCCAGCAGTCGCCAGGGACAAGAGACCCAGTACTTC. The encoded protein is CASSRQGQETQYF.

The V gene is TRBV28, the J gene TRBJ2-4; no clear D. Germline V gene sequence: CDR1 MDHEN, CDR2 SYDVKM. Trimming removed 5 bases from V and 0 bases from J, with 11 bases in between. The CDR3 sequence is 15 residues long. CDR3 sequence reads: CASSPPPIAKNIQYF. In DNA, the CDR3 is TGTGCCAGCAGTCCCCCCCCAATAGCCAAAAACATTCAGTACTTC. The full variable domain, completed using reference TRBV28 and TRBJ2-4, is DVKVTQSSRYLVKRTGEKVFLECVQDMDHENMFWYRQDPGLGLRLIYFSYDVKMKEKGDIPEGYSVSREKKERFSLILESASTNQTSMYLCASSPPPIAKNIQYFGAGTRLSVL.

This sequence joins TRBV27 and TRBJ2-7; no definite D call. Germline-derived CDR1 and CDR2 are MNHEY and SMNVEV (reference sequence). There are 16 residues in the CDR3. Trimming stripped 0 bases from V and 2 bases from J, with 14 bases between. The CDR3 sequence: CASSLSSLTAAYEQYV. The CDR3 bases are TGTGCCAGCAGTTTATCTTCCCTGACCGCCGCCTACGAGCAGTACGTC.

The rearrangement links TRBV29-1 to TRBJ2-3; tentative D call: TRBD1 (6 bases). V gave up 6 bases and J gave up 3 bases, with 16 bases separating them. The CDR3 is 14 residues long. CDR1 is SQVTM and CDR2 is ANQGSEA in the germline V gene. CDR3 nucleotide sequence: TGCAGCGTAGGACAGACCAGCACTACAGATACGCAGTATTTT. Protein: CSVGQTSTTDTQYF.

The chain uses TRBV6-5 and TRBJ1-1, with D possibly matching TRBD1 (5 bases). This CDR3 spans 12 amino acids. Trimming took 3 bases from V and 9 from J, leaving 11 bases between them. CDR1 is MNHEY, CDR2 SVGAGI, per germline. The CDR3 loop reads CASSYGAGQAFF. The CDR3 DNA reads TGTGCCAGCAGTTATGGGGCAGGGCAAGCTTTCTTT.

The V call is TRBV25-1, the J call TRBJ1-6, with 8 nucleotides matching TRBD1. The germline CDR1 and CDR2 sequences are MGHDK and SYGVNS. The CDR3 contains 15 residues. Trimming at V came to 4 bases and at J to 3 bases, leaving 2 bases not matched to a gene. This chain's CDR3 is CASSGGQGYNSPLHF. The CDR3 nucleotides are TGTGCCAGCAGTGGAGGACAGGGCTATAATTCACCCCTCCACTTT.

This clone came up a few times. The rearrangement links TRBV9 to TRBJ1-4; D ambiguous. V was pared by 1 base and J by 0 bases, with 7 bases between. CDR3 length: 15 residues. CDR1 SGDLS and CDR2 YYNGEE come from the germline V gene. The CDR3 DNA reads as TGTGCCAGCAGCGTATCGGAGTCAACTAATGAAAAACTGTTTTTT. This codes for CASSVSESTNEKLFF. The whole variable domain, filled in from reference TRBV9 and TRBJ1-4, reads DSGVTQTPKHLITATGQRVTLRCSPRSGDLSVYWYQQSLDQGLQFLIQYYNGEERAKGNILERFSAQQFPDLHSELNLSSLELGDSALYFCASSVSESTNEKLFFGSGTQLSVL.

The rearrangement links TRBV2 to TRBJ2-5, with 7 bases matching TRBD2. This CDR3 comprises 15 residues. After removal of 7 bases from V and 5 bases from J, the junction contained 13 bases not matched to a gene. Per germline, CDR1 SNHLY and CDR2 FYNNEI. The CDR3 DNA reads as TGTGCCAGCACTCCCCGGGGAGGGGTTGAGGAGACCCAGTACTTC. Protein: CASTPRGGVEETQYF. Using reference TRBV2 and TRBJ2-5 for the parts outside the CDR3, the full variable domain is EPEVTQTPSHQVTQMGQEVILRCVPISNHLYFYWYRQILGQKVEFLVSFYNNEISEKSEIFDDQFSVERPDGSNFTLKIRSTKLEDSAMYFCASTPRGGVEETQYFGPGTRLLVL.

V usage is TRBV9 and J usage is TRBJ2-1; tentative D call: TRBD1 (5 bases). CDR1 SGDLS and CDR2 YYNGEE come from the germline V gene. The germline V and J ends were trimmed by 4 bases and 5 bases, with 16 bases remaining between them. This CDR3 spans 15 amino acids. The CDR3: CASSPWADSDNEQFF. CDR3 nucleotide sequence: TGTGCCAGCAGCCCCTGGGCCGACAGCGACAATGAGCAGTTCTTC. The full variable domain, rest sourced from reference TRBV9 and TRBJ2-1, is DSGVTQTPKHLITATGQRVTLRCSPRSGDLSVYWYQQSLDQGLQFLIQYYNGEERAKGNILERFSAQQFPDLHSELNLSSLELGDSALYFCASSPWADSDNEQFFGPGTRLTVL.

The chain joins TRBV9 to TRBJ2-5; 7 bases are a match to TRBD1. Germline lookup yields CDR1 SGDLS and CDR2 YYNGEE. Losses at the gene ends were 2 bases for V and 5 bases for J; bases not matched to a gene: 9. The CDR3 is made up of 15 amino acids. CDR3 sequence (DNA): TGTGCCAGCAGCGTTTTAGGACAGGCTCGGGAGACCCAGTACTTC. Amino acids: CASSVLGQARETQYF.

This clone occurred once. The V gene is TRBV6-5, the J gene TRBJ1-1; D is uncertain. The V and J ends lost 5 bases and 0 bases respectively, with 4 bases between them. The CDR3 is 12 amino acids. Per germline, CDR1 MNHEY and CDR2 SVGAGI. CDR3 region: CASSRVNTEAFF. In DNA form, the CDR3 reads TGTGCCAGCAGTAGGGTGAACACTGAAGCTTTCTTT.

The chain combines TRBV5-1 with TRBJ1-6; 9 bases align to TRBD1. This CDR3 has 16 residues. From germline, CDR1 is SGHRS and CDR2 YFSETQ. V gave up 3 bases and J gave up 3 bases; unmatched junction bases: 4. DNA of the CDR3: TGCGCCAGCAGCTGGGGACAGGGAAACTATAATTCACCCCTCCACTTT. This encodes CASSWGQGNYNSPLHF. Filled out from reference TRBV5-1 and TRBJ1-6, the complete variable domain reads KAGVTQTPRYLIKTRGQQVTLSCSPISGHRSVSWYQQTPGQGLQFLFEYFSETQRNKGNFPGRFSGRQFSNSRSEMNVSTLELGDSALYLCASSWGQGNYNSPLHFGNGTRLTVT.

The chain is built from TRBV21-1 and TRBJ2-7. TRBV21-1 is given as a pseudogene. The CDR3 loop spans 15 amino acids. CDR3 sequence: CASSKEGKSSYEQYV. Written as DNA, the CDR3 is TGTGCCAGCAGCAAAGAAGGGAAAAGCTCCTACGAGCAGTACGTC.

The chain links TRBV27 to TRBJ1-6; the D is unclear. This CDR3 region has 14 residues. With 5 bases removed from V and 8 bases from J, the gap between germline ends came to 13 bases. CDR1 MNHEY and CDR2 SMNVEV come from the germline V gene (reference sequence). Here the CDR3 reads CASSPETYYSPLHF. The DNA of the CDR3 is TGTGCCAGCAGTCCGGAGACATATTATTCACCCCTCCACTTT.

The chain uses TRBV11-2 and TRBJ1-5; a possible D gene is TRBD1 (6 bases). CDR3 size: 17 residues. Germline V CDR1 and CDR2: SGHAT, FQNNGV. Trimming pared 1 base from V and 1 base from J, leaving 14 bases between. The CDR3 nucleotides read TGTGCCAGCAGCTTAGGGGTGGGGGCGCGCAGCAATCAGCCCCAGCATTTT. Residues: CASSLGVGARSNQPQHF.

In its sample, this clone was seen a few times. The rearrangement links TRBV28 to TRBJ1-2, with D perhaps matching TRBD1 (5 bases). The germline V gene encodes CDR1 MDHEN and CDR2 SYDVKM. CDR3 length: 12 amino acids. V was clipped by 3 bases and J by 8 bases, with 10 bases between them. In nucleotides, the CDR3 is TGTGCCAGCAGTTTGGGGCAGGGCGGCTACACCTTC. This translates into CASSLGQGGYTF.

The chain employs TRBV5-1 and TRBJ2-3, with 8 nucleotides matching TRBD2. Germline CDR1 SGHRS, CDR2 YFSETQ. Losses at the gene ends were 0 bases for V and 4 bases for J; bases not matched to a gene: 16. The CDR3 contains 19 residues. The CDR3 spells CASSLGVRGGDLKSDTQYF. CDR3 DNA sequence: TGCGCCAGCAGCTTGGGAGTACGGGGGGGAGATCTAAAGTCAGATACGCAGTATTTT.

This chain connects TRBV14 to TRBJ1-2; D is perhaps TRBD1 (5 bases). Germline CDR1 SGHDN, CDR2 FVKESK. V lost 1 base and J 4 bases, leaving 13 bases between the germline ends. The CDR3 loop spans 15 amino acids. CDR3 amino acids: CASSQATGQGYGYTF. CDR3 in DNA: TGTGCCAGCAGCCAAGCTACGGGGCAAGGCTATGGCTACACCTTC. Supplemented by reference TRBV14 and TRBJ1-2, the full variable domain reads EAGVTQFPSHSVIEKGQTVTLRCDPISGHDNLYWYRRVMGKEIKFLLHFVKESKQDESGMPNNRFLAERTGGTYSTLKVQPAELEDSGVYFCASSQATGQGYGYTFGSGTRLTVV.

The V call is TRBV5-1, the J call TRBJ2-6; no reliable D call. CDR1 and CDR2 from the germline V gene are SGHRS and YFSETQ. The V end was cut by 0 bases, the J end by 0 bases, with 10 bases between. The CDR3 is 17 amino acids. This CDR3 is CASSLVGISSGANVLTF. The CDR3 DNA reads TGCGCCAGCAGCTTGGTTGGGATCAGCTCTGGGGCCAACGTCCTGACTTTC.

This clone was seen only once. The rearrangement joins TRBV30 to TRBJ1-2, with unresolved D. Looked up from germline, CDR1 is GTSNPN and CDR2 is SVGIG (reference sequence). V lost 5 bases and J 3 bases, leaving 4 bases between the germline ends. This CDR3 comprises 10 residues. CDR3: CAWGHYGYTF. CDR3 DNA sequence: TGTGCCTGGGGGCACTATGGCTACACCTTC.

This sequence joins TRBV7-8 and TRBJ2-7, with unresolved D. The V end was cut by 1 base, the J end by 0 bases, with 7 bases between. The CDR3 covers 14 residues. Germline V gives CDR1 SGHVS, CDR2 FQNEAQ. The CDR3 sequence: CASSLGQTSYEQYV. For the CDR3, the DNA is TGTGCCAGCAGCTTAGGGCAGACCTCCTACGAGCAGTACGTC.

The chain couples TRBV7-9 to TRBJ1-3; TRBD1 might be the D (6 bases). CDR1 SEHNR and CDR2 FQNEAQ come from the germline V gene (reference sequence). The CDR3 runs 13 residues. The V gene lost 8 bases and the J gene lost 0 bases, with 8 bases spanning the gap. The CDR3 DNA sequence: TGTGCCAGCCGGGGGCCCTCTGGAAACACCATATATTTT. Translated: CASRGPSGNTIYF.

The V gene is TRBV5-1, the J gene TRBJ1-1, with 9 positions matching TRBD1. The length of the CDR3 is 18 residues. Germline CDR1 and CDR2: SGHRS and YFSETQ. V lost 3 bases to trimming and J lost 4 bases; unmatched junction nucleotides: 16. The CDR3 region has the DNA TGCGCCAGCAGCTCGATACCGGGACAGGGTTCCTTGAGCACTGAAGCTTTCTTT. It yields the protein CASSSIPGQGSLSTEAFF.

The chain couples TRBV19 to TRBJ2-3; TRBD2 agrees at 12 bases. The CDR3 spans 15 residues. With V trimmed by 7 bases and J by 5 bases, 7 bases remained unmatched. CDR1 and CDR2 from the germline V gene are LNHDA and SQIVND (reference sequence). The CDR3 sequence: CASKRTSGDQDTQYF. CDR3 DNA sequence: TGTGCCAGTAAGAGGACTAGCGGGGATCAAGATACGCAGTATTTT. The full variable domain, its missing parts supplied by reference TRBV19 and TRBJ2-3, is DGGITQSPKYLFRKEGQNVTLSCEQNLNHDAMYWYRQDPGQGLRLIYYSQIVNDFQKGDIAEGYSVSREKKESFPLTVTSAQKNPTAFYLCASKRTSGDQDTQYFGPGTRLTVL.

As DNA, the CDR3 is TGTGCCATCAGTGAAGGAGCGGGGGTAAAAGAGCAGTACGTC. This gives the protein CAISEGAGVKEQYV. The V call is TRBV10-3, the J call TRBJ2-7, with TRBD2 matching 8 bases. CDR1 is ENHRY and CDR2 is SYGVKD in the germline V gene. The trim removed 3 bases at V and 7 bases at J, leaving 8 bases unmatched. CDR3 length equals 14 residues.

The chain combines TRBV9 with TRBJ2-1; D not resolved. CDR1 is SGDLS, CDR2 YYNGEE, per germline. V lost 1 base and J lost 6, with 14 bases in between. This CDR3 spans 15 amino acids. CDR3 in amino acids: CASSVTSQPPNEQFF. CDR3 in DNA: TGTGCCAGCAGCGTAACAAGTCAGCCACCCAATGAGCAGTTCTTC.

The chain links TRBV3-1 (or the pseudogene TRBV3-2) to TRBJ1-5; tentative D call: TRBD1 (5 bases). Germline V lookup: CDR1 LGHDT, CDR2 YNNKEL (reference sequence). Trimming removed 4 bases from V and 0 bases from J, with 10 bases in between. The CDR3 covers 15 residues. The CDR3 DNA sequence: TGTGCCAGCAGCCGCGACAGTTATAGCAATCAGCCCCAGCATTTT. It specifies CASSRDSYSNQPQHF.

The chain combines TRBV5-4 with TRBJ1-5; D gene ambiguous. Germline V gene sequence: CDR1 SGHNT, CDR2 YYREEE (reference sequence). V dropped 3 bases and J dropped 3 bases, with 13 bases sitting between them. This CDR3 contains 15 residues. The CDR3 here is CASSSKGEPNQPQHF. The CDR3 region has the DNA TGTGCCAGCAGCTCGAAGGGAGAACCCAATCAGCCCCAGCATTTT.

The V call is TRBV5-1, the J call TRBJ2-5; weak D call: TRBD1 (6 bases). The V end lost 5 bases, the J end lost 4 bases, and 15 bases lay between the germline ends. Germline V gene sequence: CDR1 SGHRS, CDR2 YFSETQ. There are 14 residues in the CDR3. The CDR3 protein is CASSRGHEGETQYF. CDR3 sequence (DNA): TGCGCCAGCAGTCGGGGACACGAGGGAGAGACCCAGTACTTC.

The chain uses TRBV2 and TRBJ2-7; D not certain. CDR1 SNHLY and CDR2 FYNNEI come from the germline V gene. Trimming removed 3 bases at V and 2 bases at J, with 14 bases between. This CDR3 is built from 15 residues. The CDR3 bases are TGTGCCAGCAGTGATGCGGCAGTTGGCCCCTACGAGCAGTACGTC. Its protein product is CASSDAAVGPYEQYV.

In this sample, this clone turned up once. The genes are TRBV18 and TRBJ1-3; no reliable D call. The CDR3 loop spans 15 amino acids. The ends were cut back, 2 bases at V and 0 bases at J, with 8 bases in the middle. Germline values: CDR1 KGHSH, CDR2 LQKENI. The CDR3 DNA sequence: TGTGCCAGCTCACCATCCGTAAGCTCTGGAAACACCATATATTTT. Residues: CASSPSVSSGNTIYF.